Given below is one TCR beta chain in context. Roughly 0.45 to 1 ug RNA was reverse transcribed with random hexamers. TCRdb re-analysed the immunoSEQ multiplex PCR reads in MiXCR, keeping a single row per CDR3 protein. The sample shows 150,000 to 200,000 distinct CDR3 sequences, 85% to 95% of them seen only once. This sample is part of a study of CD8 T cells in Susac syndrome. The germline V and J ends were trimmed by 7 bases and 1 base, with 16 bases remaining between them. The CDR3 contains 14 residues. Germline V gives CDR1 SQVTM, CDR2 ANQGSEA. The specimen sequenced was CD4+ T cells from PBMCs. The rearrangement joins TRBV29-1 to TRBJ2-5; D may be TRBD2 (6 bases). The TCR sequence derives from a human donor with Susac syndrome. The CDR3 loop reads CSAPTSLSQETQYF. CDR3 coding DNA: TGCAGCGCACCGACTAGTCTGAGCCAAGAGACCCAGTACTTC.